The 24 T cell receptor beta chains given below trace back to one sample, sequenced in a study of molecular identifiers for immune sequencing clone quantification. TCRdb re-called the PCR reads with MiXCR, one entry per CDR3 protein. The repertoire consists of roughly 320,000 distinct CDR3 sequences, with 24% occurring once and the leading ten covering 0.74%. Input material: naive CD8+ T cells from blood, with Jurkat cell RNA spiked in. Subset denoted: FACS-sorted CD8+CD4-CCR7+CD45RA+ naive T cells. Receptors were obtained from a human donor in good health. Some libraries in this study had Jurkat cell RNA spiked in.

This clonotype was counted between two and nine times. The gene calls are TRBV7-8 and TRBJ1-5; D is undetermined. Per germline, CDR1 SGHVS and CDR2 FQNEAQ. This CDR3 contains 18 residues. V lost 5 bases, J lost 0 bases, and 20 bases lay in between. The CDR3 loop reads CASSLTAAREYSNQPQHF. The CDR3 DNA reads TGTGCCAGCAGCCTAACCGCGGCGAGGGAGTATAGCAATCAGCCCCAGCATTTT. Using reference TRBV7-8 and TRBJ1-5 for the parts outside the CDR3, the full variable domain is GAGVSQSPRYKVAKRGQDVALRCDPISGHVSLFWYQQALGQGPEFLTYFQNEAQLDKSGLPSDRFFAERPEGSVSTLKIQRTQQEDSAVYLCASSLTAAREYSNQPQHFGDGTRLSIL.

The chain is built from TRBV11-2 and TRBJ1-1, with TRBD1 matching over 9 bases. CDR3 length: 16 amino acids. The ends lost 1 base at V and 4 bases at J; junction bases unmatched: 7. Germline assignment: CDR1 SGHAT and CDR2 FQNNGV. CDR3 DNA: TGTGCCAGCAGCTTAGGGACAGGGGTGTTTAGCACTGAAGCTTTCTTT. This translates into CASSLGTGVFSTEAFF.

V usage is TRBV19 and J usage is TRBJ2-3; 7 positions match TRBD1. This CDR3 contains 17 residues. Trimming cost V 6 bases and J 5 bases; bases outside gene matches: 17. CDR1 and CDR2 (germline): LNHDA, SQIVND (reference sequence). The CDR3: CASRLTGAGRAQDTQYF. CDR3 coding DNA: TGTGCCAGTAGATTAACAGGGGCAGGTCGGGCACAAGATACGCAGTATTTT.

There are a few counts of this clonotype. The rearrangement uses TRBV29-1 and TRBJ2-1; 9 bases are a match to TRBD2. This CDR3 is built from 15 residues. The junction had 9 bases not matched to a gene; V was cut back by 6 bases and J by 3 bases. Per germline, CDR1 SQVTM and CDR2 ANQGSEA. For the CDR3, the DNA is TGCAGCGTAGAGATAGCGGGAGCAGTCTACAATGAGCAGTTCTTC. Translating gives CSVEIAGAVYNEQFF.

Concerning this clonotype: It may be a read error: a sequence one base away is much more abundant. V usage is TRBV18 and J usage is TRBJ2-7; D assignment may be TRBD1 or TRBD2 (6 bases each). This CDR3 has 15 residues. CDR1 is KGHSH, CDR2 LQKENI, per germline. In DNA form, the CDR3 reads TGTGCCAGCTCACGCGGGGACACCCTCTCCTACGAGCAGCACTTC. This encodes CASSRGDTLSYEQHF.

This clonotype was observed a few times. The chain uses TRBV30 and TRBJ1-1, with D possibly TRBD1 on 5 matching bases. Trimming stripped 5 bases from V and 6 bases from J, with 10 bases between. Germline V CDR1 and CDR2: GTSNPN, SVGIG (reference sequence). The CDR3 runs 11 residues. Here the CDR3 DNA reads TGTGCCTGGTCCCAGGGTCCTGAAGCTTTCTTT. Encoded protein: CAWSQGPEAFF.

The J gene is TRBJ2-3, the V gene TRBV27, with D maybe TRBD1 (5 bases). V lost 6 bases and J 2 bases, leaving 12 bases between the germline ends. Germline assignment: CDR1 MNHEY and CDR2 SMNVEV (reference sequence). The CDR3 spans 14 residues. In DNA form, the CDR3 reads TGTGCCAGCAGGGACGGACACATCACAGATACGCAGTATTTT. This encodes CASRDGHITDTQYF.

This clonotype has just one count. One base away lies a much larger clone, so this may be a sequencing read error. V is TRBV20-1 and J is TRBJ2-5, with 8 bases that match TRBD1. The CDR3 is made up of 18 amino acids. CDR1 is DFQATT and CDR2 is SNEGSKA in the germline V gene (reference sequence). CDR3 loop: CSARNLDRAPLFQETRYF. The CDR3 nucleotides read TGCAGTGCTAGAAATCTGGACAGGGCTCCCCTATTCCAAGAGACCCGGTACTTC.

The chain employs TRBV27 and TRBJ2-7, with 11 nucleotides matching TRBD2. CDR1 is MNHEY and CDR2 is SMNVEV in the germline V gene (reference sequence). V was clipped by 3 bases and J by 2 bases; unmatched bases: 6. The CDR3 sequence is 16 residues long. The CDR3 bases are TGTGCCAGCAGTTTTAGTAGCGGGAGGGCCGCCTACGAGCAGTACTTC. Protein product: CASSFSSGRAAYEQYF.

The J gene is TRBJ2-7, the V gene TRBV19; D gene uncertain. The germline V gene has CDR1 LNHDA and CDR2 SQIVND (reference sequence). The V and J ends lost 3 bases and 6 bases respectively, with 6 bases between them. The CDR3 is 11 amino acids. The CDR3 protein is CASSIGVEQYF. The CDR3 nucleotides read TGTGCCAGTAGTATTGGGGTCGAGCAGTACTTC.

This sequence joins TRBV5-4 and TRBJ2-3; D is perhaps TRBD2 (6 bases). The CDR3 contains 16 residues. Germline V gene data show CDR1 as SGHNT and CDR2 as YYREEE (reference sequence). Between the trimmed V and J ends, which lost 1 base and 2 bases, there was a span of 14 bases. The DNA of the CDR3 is TGTGCCAGCAGCTTGTTGGGGGAGGACCTCACAGATACGCAGTATTTT. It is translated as CASSLLGEDLTDTQYF.

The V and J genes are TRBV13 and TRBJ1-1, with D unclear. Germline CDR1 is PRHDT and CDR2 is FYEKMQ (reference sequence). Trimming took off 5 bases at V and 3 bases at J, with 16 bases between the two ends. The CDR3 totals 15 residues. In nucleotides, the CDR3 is TGTGCCAGCAGCCCAACGGACTGGCGGGACACTGAAGCTTTCTTT. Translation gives CASSPTDWRDTEAFF. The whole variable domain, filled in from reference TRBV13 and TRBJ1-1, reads AAGVIQSPRHLIKEKRETATLKCYPIPRHDTVYWYQQGPGQDPQFLISFYEKMQSDKGSIPDRFSAQQFSDYHSELNMSSLELGDSALYFCASSPTDWRDTEAFFGQGTRLTVV.

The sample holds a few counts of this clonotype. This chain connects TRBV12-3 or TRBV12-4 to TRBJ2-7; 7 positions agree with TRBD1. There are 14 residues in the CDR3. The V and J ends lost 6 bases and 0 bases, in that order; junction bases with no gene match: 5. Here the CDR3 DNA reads TGTGCCAGCAGCTCCAACAGGGGCTCCTACGAGCAGTACTTC. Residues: CASSSNRGSYEQYF.

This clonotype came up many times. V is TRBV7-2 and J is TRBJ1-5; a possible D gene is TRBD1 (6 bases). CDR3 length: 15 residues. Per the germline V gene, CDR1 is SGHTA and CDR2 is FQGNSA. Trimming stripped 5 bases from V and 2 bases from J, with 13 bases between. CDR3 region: CASSAQGWGNQPQHF. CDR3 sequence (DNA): TGTGCCAGCAGCGCACAGGGATGGGGCAATCAGCCCCAGCATTTT.

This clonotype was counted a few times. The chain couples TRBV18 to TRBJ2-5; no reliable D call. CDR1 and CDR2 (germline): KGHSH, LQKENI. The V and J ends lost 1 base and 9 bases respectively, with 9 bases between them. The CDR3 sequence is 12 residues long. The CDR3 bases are TGTGCCAGCTCACCACAGGTTCTGGCCCAGTACTTC. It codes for CASSPQVLAQYF.

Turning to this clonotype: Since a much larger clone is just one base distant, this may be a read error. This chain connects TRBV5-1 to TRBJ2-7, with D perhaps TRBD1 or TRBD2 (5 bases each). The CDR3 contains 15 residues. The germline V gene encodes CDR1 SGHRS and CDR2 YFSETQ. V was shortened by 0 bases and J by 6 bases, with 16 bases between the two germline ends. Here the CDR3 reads CASSLGWGLGREQYF. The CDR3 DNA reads TGCGCCAGCAGCTTGGGATGGGGGTTAGGCCGCGAGCAGTACTTC.

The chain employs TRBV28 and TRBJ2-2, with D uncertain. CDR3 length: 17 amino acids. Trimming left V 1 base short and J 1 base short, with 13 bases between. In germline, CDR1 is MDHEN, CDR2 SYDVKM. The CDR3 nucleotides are TGTGCCAGCAGTTTATCTTGGCCAGACGAGAACACCGGGGAGCTGTTTTTT. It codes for CASSLSWPDENTGELFF.

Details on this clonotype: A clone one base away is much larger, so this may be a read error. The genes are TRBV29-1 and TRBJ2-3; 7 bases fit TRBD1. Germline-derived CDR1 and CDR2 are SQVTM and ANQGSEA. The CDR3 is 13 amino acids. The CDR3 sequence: CGAAGTALDTQYF. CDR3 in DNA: TGCGGCGCCGCCGGGACAGCCCTAGATACGCAGTATTTT.

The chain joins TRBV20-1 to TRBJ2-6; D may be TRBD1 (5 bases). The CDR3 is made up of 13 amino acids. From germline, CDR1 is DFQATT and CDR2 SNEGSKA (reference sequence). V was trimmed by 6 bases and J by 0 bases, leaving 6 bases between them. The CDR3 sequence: CSAQGSGANVLTF. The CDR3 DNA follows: TGCAGTGCCCAGGGCTCTGGGGCCAACGTCCTGACTTTC.

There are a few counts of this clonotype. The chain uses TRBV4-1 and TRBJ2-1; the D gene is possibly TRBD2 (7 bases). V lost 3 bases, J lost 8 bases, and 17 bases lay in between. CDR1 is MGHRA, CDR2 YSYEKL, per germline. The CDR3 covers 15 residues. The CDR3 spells CASSQGGATSDEQFF. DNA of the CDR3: TGCGCCAGCAGCCAGGGGGGGGCCACGAGCGATGAGCAGTTCTTC.

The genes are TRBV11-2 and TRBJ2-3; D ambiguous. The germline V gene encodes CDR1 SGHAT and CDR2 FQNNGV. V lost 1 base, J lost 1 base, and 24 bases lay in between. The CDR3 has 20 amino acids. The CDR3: CASSLGSMSRAGSRTDTQYF. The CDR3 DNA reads TGTGCCAGCAGCTTAGGGTCTATGAGTCGGGCTGGGTCCCGCACAGATACGCAGTATTTT.

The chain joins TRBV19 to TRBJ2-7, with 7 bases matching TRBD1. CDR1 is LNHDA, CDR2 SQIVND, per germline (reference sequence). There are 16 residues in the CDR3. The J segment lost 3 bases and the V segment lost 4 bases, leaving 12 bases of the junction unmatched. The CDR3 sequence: CASSTDRDRRYYEQYF. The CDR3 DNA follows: TGTGCCAGTAGTACCGACCGGGACAGAAGATACTACGAGCAGTACTTC.

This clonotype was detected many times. This chain's CDR3 is CASSYSTSGELFF. The CDR3 DNA sequence: TGTGCCAGCAGTTACTCGACTTCCGGGGAGCTGTTTTTT. The chain employs TRBV6-5 and TRBJ2-2; D is ambiguous. Germline V gives CDR1 MNHEY, CDR2 SVGAGI. V lost 0 bases and J 6 bases, leaving 5 bases between the germline ends. The CDR3 consists of 13 residues.

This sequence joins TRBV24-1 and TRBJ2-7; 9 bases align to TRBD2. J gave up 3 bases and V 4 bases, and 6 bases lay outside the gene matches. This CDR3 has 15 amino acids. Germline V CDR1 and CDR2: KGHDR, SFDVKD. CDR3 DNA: TGTGCCACCAGTGACCCGACTAGCGGAGTCTACGAGCAGTACTTC. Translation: CATSDPTSGVYEQYF.